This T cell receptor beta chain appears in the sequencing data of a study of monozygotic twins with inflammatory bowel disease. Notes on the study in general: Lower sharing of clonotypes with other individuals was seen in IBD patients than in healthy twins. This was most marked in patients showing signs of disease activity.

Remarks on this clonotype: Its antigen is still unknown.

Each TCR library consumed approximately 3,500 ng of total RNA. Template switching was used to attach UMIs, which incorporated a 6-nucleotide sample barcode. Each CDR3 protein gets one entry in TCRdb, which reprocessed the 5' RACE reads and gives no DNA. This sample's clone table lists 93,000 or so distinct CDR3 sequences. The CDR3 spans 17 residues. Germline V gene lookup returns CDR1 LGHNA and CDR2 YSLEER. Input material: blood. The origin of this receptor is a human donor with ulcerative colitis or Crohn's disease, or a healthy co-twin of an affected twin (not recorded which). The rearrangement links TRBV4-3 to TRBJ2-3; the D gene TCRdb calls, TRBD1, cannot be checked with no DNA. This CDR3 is CASSRYSGRGVSDTQYF.